This T cell receptor beta chain originates from a study of T cell responses to AZD1222 COVID-19 vaccine. Study-level points and caveats: Reportedly, nearly half of unique spike TCRs recognized epitopes outside B.1.351/B.1.1.7 mutations.

TCRdb's table, derived via immunoSEQ multiplex PCR, lists solely in-frame clones and lacks some. This sample has fewer than 150,000 clones, with 85% to 90% found just once. For this clone: The target antigen is unknown.

J lost 2 bases, V lost 4 bases, and 5 bases had no gene match. This CDR3 region has 16 residues. Germline V gene sequence: CDR1 MNHEY, CDR2 SMNVEV (reference sequence). The source is an adult who received the AZD1222 COVID-19 vaccine. The specimen comprised peripheral blood, sampled 28 days after the second AZD1222 dose. The V gene is TRBV27, the J gene TRBJ2-7; 13 positions match TRBD2. DNA for the CDR3: TGTGCCAGCAGTTACCGAACTAGCGGGAGGGCCTACGAGCAGTACTTC. Its protein product is CASSYRTSGRAYEQYF.